Listed below are T cell receptor beta chains from one sample, sequenced in a study of shared T cell receptors in the human thymus. Measured with immunoSEQ multiplex PCR; TCRdb has only the in-frame clones, and not every one. There are approximately 580,000 clones in the sample; roughly 74% occur only once, and about 0.012% lies in the top ten. In addition, the sample was reused for a study of human thymus T cells.

Sequencing input: thymocytes. These receptors were obtained from a boy younger than two with a congenital heart defect. The CDR3 runs from the conserved cysteine through the conserved F or W. The D gene is left open where the match is weak. Size tells how often a clone was seen (once, few, many) or the class of an expanded clone, and some rows leave it out.

V gene	J gene	clone size	D gene	CDR3 protein	CDR3 DNA
TRBV20-1	TRBJ2-5	-	-	CSVGAQETQYF	TGCAGTGTAGGGGCCCAAGAGACCCAGTACTTC
TRBV20-1	TRBJ2-1	few	-	CSASPRGEQFF	TGCAGTGCTAGCCCGCGGGGTGAGCAGTTCTTC
TRBV19	TRBJ2-1	-	-	CASSIGEDNEQFF	TGTGCCAGTAGTATCGGAGAGGACAATGAGCAGTTCTTC
TRBV6-1	TRBJ2-1	-	TRBD2	CASSELGTSGSDNEQFF	TGTGCCAGCAGTGAACTGGGGACTAGCGGGAGTGACAATGAGCAGTTCTTC
TRBV7-9	TRBJ2-7	few	TRBD2	CASSSPPQREVSHEQYF	TGTGCCAGCAGCTCGCCTCCTCAGCGGGAGGTTTCCCACGAGCAGTACTTC
TRBV27	TRBJ2-2	-	TRBD2	CASSLASGPTPGELFF	TGTGCCAGCAGTTTGGCTAGCGGCCCAACCCCCGGGGAGCTGTTTTTT
TRBV7-6	TRBJ1-2	-	TRBD1	CASSPWGQGGHGYTF	TGTGCCAGCAGCCCCTGGGGACAGGGGGGACATGGCTACACCTTC
TRBV25-1	TRBJ1-4	once	-	CASSVKTGAIHNEKLFF	TGTGCCAGCAGTGTAAAGACAGGCGCCATCCATAATGAAAAACTGTTTTTT
TRBV14	TRBJ2-3	-	-	CASSPQGDTQYF	TGTGCCAGCAGCCCGCAGGGGGATACGCAGTATTTT
TRBV6-1	TRBJ2-5	-	-	CASSEFSSRDQETQYF	TGTGCCAGCAGTGAATTTAGTTCGAGGGACCAAGAGACCCAGTACTTC
TRBV11-2	TRBJ2-3	-	-	CASSFPETGTSSTDTQYF	TGTGCCAGCAGCTTCCCGGAAACTGGGACTTCTAGCACAGATACGCAGTATTTT
TRBV7-2	TRBJ2-7	-	-	CASSLDLDPTGHEQYF	TGTGCCAGCAGCTTAGACTTAGACCCGACAGGCCACGAGCAGTACTTC
TRBV7-8	TRBJ2-2	few	-	CASSFSGRTGELFF	TGTGCCAGCAGCTTTTCTGGGCGAACCGGGGAGCTGTTTTTT
TRBV4-1	TRBJ2-7	-	-	CASSQDLAPVRQYF	TGCGCCAGCAGCCAAGATCTGGCCCCAGTAAGGCAGTACTTC
TRBV10-3	TRBJ2-5	-	TRBD2	CAISDPGRTPGLAGEETQYF	TGTGCCATCAGTGATCCCGGTAGGACCCCGGGACTAGCGGGAGAAGAGACCCAGTACTTC
TRBV25-1	TRBJ2-7	-	TRBD1	CASIAGTGGLEQYF	TGTGCCAGCATTGCCGGGACAGGGGGCCTCGAGCAGTACTTC
TRBV10-1	TRBJ2-7	-	TRBD1	CASSGTGFAYEQYF	TGCGCCAGCAGTGGGACAGGCTTTGCCTACGAGCAGTACTTC
TRBV7-2	TRBJ2-7	-	TRBD2	CASSLQPAPGLAGAPEQYF	TGTGCCAGCAGCTTACAACCAGCGCCGGGACTAGCGGGAGCTCCCGAGCAGTACTTC
TRBV19	TRBJ1-2	-	TRBD1	CASSPPGGRHGYTF	TGTGCCAGTAGTCCACCAGGGGGGAGGCATGGCTACACCTTC
TRBV28	TRBJ2-2	-	TRBD1	CASSFRGQANTGELFF	TGTGCCAGCAGTTTTCGGGGACAGGCGAACACCGGGGAGCTGTTTTTT
TRBV4-3	TRBJ2-1	-	TRBD2	CASSQDLGTRYGMAMGWHEQFF	TGCGCCAGCAGCCAAGATCTTGGGACTAGATATGGAATGGCAATGGGATGGCATGAGCAGTTCTTC
TRBV9	TRBJ2-7	-	TRBD2	CASSVGPLADEQYF	TGTGCCAGCAGCGTAGGACCACTAGCGGACGAGCAGTACTTC
TRBV5-4	TRBJ2-5	-	-	CASSLVGAGETQYF	TGTGCCAGCAGCTTGGTGGGGGCAGGGGAGACCCAGTACTTC
TRBV27	TRBJ1-1	-	TRBD1	CASSIVGTVLGEAFF	TGTGCCAGCAGTATCGTGGGGACAGTCCTGGGAGAAGCTTTCTTT
TRBV7-9	TRBJ2-7	-	TRBD2	CASSAGGHPDEQYF	TGTGCCAGCAGCGCGGGGGGGCACCCGGACGAGCAGTACTTC
TRBV28	TRBJ2-3	-	-	CASSFSRVTDTQYF	TGTGCCAGCAGTTTTTCTCGGGTAACAGATACGCAGTATTTT
TRBV5-1	TRBJ2-7	-	-	CASSFRRGRGYEQYF	TGCGCCAGCAGCTTTAGAAGGGGCAGGGGCTACGAGCAGTACTTC
TRBV10-3	TRBJ2-7	few	-	CAISAGYEQYF	TGTGCCATCAGTGCAGGGTACGAGCAGTACTTC
TRBV5-1	TRBJ2-7	-	-	CASSPMVGRESDEQYF	TGCGCCAGCAGCCCCATGGTAGGTCGGGAGTCTGACGAGCAGTACTTC
TRBV9	TRBJ2-6	-	-	CASSPWGHRRVANVLTF	TGTGCCAGCAGCCCCTGGGGACACCGTCGTGTAGCCAACGTCCTGACTTTC
TRBV4-1	TRBJ2-7	-	TRBD1	CASSHGRQGTGYEQYF	TGCGCCAGCAGCCATGGTCGACAGGGAACCGGATACGAGCAGTACTTC
TRBV28	TRBJ1-3	-	-	CASSLVERGARNTIYF	TGTGCCAGCAGTTTAGTGGAGCGGGGGGCAAGAAACACCATATATTTT
TRBV6-4	TRBJ1-5	-	-	CASSEAGGANQPQHF	TGTGCCAGCAGTGAAGCTGGGGGCGCCAATCAGCCCCAGCATTTT
TRBV7-9	TRBJ2-2	-	TRBD2	CASSLASGRNTGELFF	TGTGCCAGCAGCTTGGCGAGCGGGAGGAACACCGGGGAGCTGTTTTTT
TRBV7-9	TRBJ2-3	-	-	CASSSPGWDTQYF	TGTGCCAGCAGCTCCCCCGGGTGGGATACGCAGTATTTT
TRBV30	TRBJ2-7	few	TRBD1	CAWAPRQGGDEQYF	TGTGCCTGGGCCCCCCGACAGGGTGGGGACGAGCAGTACTTC
TRBV27	TRBJ2-7	-	-	CASKSRDIDEQYF	TGTGCCAGCAAGTCCCGGGACATAGACGAGCAGTACTTC
TRBV13	TRBJ2-1	once	TRBD2	CASSLSPGTRGYNEQFF	TGTGCCAGCAGCTTATCCCCCGGGACTAGGGGGTACAATGAGCAGTTCTTC
TRBV12-5	TRBJ2-5	-	-	CASGLGGQETQYF	TGTGCTAGTGGTTTGGGAGGGCAAGAGACCCAGTACTTC
TRBV30	TRBJ2-7	-	TRBD2	CAWGGLAGVYEQYF	TGTGCCTGGGGGGGACTAGCGGGAGTCTACGAGCAGTACTTC
TRBV7-2	TRBJ2-2	-	-	CASSLAMGQNTGELFF	TGTGCCAGCAGCTTAGCGATGGGACAGAACACCGGGGAGCTGTTTTTT
TRBV2	TRBJ1-5	-	-	CASSEARKTCPYSNQPQHF	TGTGCCAGCAGTGAAGCGCGGAAGACTTGCCCTTATAGCAATCAGCCCCAGCATTTT
TRBV7-3	TRBJ2-2	-	-	CASSLTSLAGELFF	TGTGCCAGCAGCCTGACTAGTCTGGCCGGGGAGCTGTTTTTT
TRBV5-6	TRBJ1-1	-	-	CASSLQGIGLGNTEAFF	TGTGCCAGCAGCTTGCAGGGTATCGGTTTAGGGAACACTGAAGCTTTCTTT
TRBV7-2	TRBJ2-3	-	TRBD2	CASSLALNSGGSTDTQYF	TGTGCCAGCAGCTTAGCGCTTAATAGCGGGGGATCCACAGATACGCAGTATTTT
TRBV7-2	TRBJ2-7	-	TRBD2	CASSSPTSGSGYEQYF	TGTGCCAGCAGCTCCCCGACTAGCGGGAGTGGGTACGAGCAGTACTTC
TRBV7-2	TRBJ1-2	few	-	CASGPEMVGGIYGYTF	TGTGCCAGCGGCCCCGAAATGGTGGGGGGAATCTATGGCTACACCTTC
TRBV7-9	TRBJ2-5	-	TRBD2	CASTSVGETQYF	TGTGCCAGTACTAGCGTAGGCGAGACCCAGTACTTC
TRBV5-1	TRBJ2-3	-	TRBD2	CASSLRGTTTQYF	TGCGCCAGCAGCTTGCGGGGGACTACAACGCAGTATTTT
TRBV27	TRBJ1-6	-	-	CASSPSGCSPLHF	TGTGCCAGCAGCCCCTCGGGTTGCTCACCCCTCCACTTT
TRBV5-1	TRBJ2-1	-	TRBD2	CASSLDTSGHNEQFF	TGCGCCAGCAGCTTGGACACTAGCGGACACAATGAGCAGTTCTTC
TRBV12-5	TRBJ2-1	once	TRBD2	CASGLVLERGGEQFF	TGTGCTAGTGGTTTGGTACTAGAACGGGGGGGTGAGCAGTTCTTC
TRBV7-6	TRBJ2-5	-	TRBD2	CASSFPRLAGQETQYF	TGTGCCAGCAGCTTTCCCCGGCTAGCGGGACAAGAGACCCAGTACTTC
TRBV10-3	TRBJ1-1	-	TRBD1	CAISESVGQGQGTEAFF	TGTGCCATCAGTGAGTCGGTGGGACAGGGCCAGGGCACTGAAGCTTTCTTT
TRBV4-3	TRBJ2-5	-	-	CASSLNAPGRETQYF	TGCGCCAGCAGCCTTAACGCCCCGGGAAGAGAGACCCAGTACTTC
TRBV2	TRBJ1-4	-	-	CASRGGVNEKLFF	TGTGCCAGCCGGGGGGGCGTTAATGAAAAACTGTTTTTT
TRBV5-1	TRBJ2-1	-	TRBD2	CASSLVGRSIAGHNEQFF	TGCGCCAGCAGCTTGGTGGGAAGATCAATAGCGGGACACAATGAGCAGTTCTTC
TRBV28	TRBJ1-2	-	-	CASSPGSSGYTF	TGTGCCAGCAGTCCTGGGAGCTCTGGCTACACCTTC
TRBV6-5	TRBJ2-1	few	TRBD2	CASSGEREGYNEQFF	TGTGCCAGCAGTGGTGAGCGGGAGGGTTACAATGAGCAGTTCTTC